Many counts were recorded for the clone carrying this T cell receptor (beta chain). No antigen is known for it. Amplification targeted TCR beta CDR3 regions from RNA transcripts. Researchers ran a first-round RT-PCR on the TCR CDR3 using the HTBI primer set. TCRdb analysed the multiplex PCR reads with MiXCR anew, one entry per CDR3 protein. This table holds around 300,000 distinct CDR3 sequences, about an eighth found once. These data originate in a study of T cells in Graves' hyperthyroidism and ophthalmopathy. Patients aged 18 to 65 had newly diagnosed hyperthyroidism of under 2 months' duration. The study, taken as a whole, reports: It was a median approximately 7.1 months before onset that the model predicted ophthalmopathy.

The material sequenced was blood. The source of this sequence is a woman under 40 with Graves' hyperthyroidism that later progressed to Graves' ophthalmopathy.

CDR3: CASSYSGPYEQYF. The CDR3 coding sequence is TGTGCCAGCAGCTATAGCGGACCTTACGAGCAGTACTTC. The rearrangement links TRBV7-9 to TRBJ2-7, with a weak D call TRBD2 (6 bases). The CDR3 has 13 amino acids. Germline V gene data show CDR1 as SEHNR and CDR2 as FQNEAQ (reference sequence). V was pared by 4 bases and J by 4 bases, with 11 bases between.